One T cell receptor (beta chain) is described in this entry. The sequenced fragment ends 3 residues before the CDR3 boundary, so the rest is inferred from the germline J gene. This specimen belongs to a study of T cells in women clearing cervical HPV infection. Whole-study context: No precancer developed; the control's incident HPV16 infection cleared within 12 months.

Assay used: immunoSEQ multiplex PCR; TCRdb lists only in-frame clones, some missing. The listing contains 25,000 to 30,000 clones. Trimming stripped 1 base from V and 3 bases from J, with 9 bases between. CDR3 length: 14 residues. Germline CDR1 is SGHDT and CDR2 is YYEEEE. The clonotype comes from a woman aged 18 to 69 with a cervical HPV16 infection that either progressed to CIN3+ or cleared (not recorded which). The chain carries TRBV5-6 and TRBJ2-3, with D tentatively TRBD1 (6 bases). The specimen was blood buffy coat. CDR3 DNA (partial): TGTGCCAGCAGCTTGATGAGGGGGACAGATACG. Protein product: CASSLMRGTDT. The whole CDR3 sequence reads CASSLMRGTDTQYF.